The 13 T cell receptor beta chains given below trace back to one sample, sequenced in a study of cytomegalovirus exposure and HLA in healthy donors. Clones were read by immunoSEQ multiplex PCR, and TCRdb kept only the in-frame ones, dropping some. The table includes under 95,000 clones, roughly 94% detected once. Sequenced: PBMCs. The receptors were sampled from a woman aged 18-29 years in good health and CMV-seropositive.

V gene TRBV14 combines with J gene TRBJ1-1; TRBD1 might be the D (6 bases). The CDR3 is 14 residues long. The V and J ends lost 4 bases and 3 bases respectively, with 12 bases between them. Per the germline V gene, CDR1 is SGHDN and CDR2 is FVKESK. The DNA for the CDR3 is TGTGCCAGCAGCCGGATAGGACAGTACACTGAAGCTTTCTTT. It encodes CASSRIGQYTEAFF.

The CDR3 bases are TGTGCCAGCAGTTCAGCGGCCGCAAACACTGAAGCTTTCTTT. Amino acid sequence: CASSSAAANTEAFF. This rearrangement joins TRBV27 to TRBJ1-1; D gene ambiguous. Trimming shortened V by 4 bases and J by 2 bases, and 11 bases separated the two germline ends. This CDR3 has 14 amino acids. Germline-derived CDR1 and CDR2 are MNHEY and SMNVEV (reference sequence).

This clone was detected many times. The chain recombines TRBV7-9 with TRBJ1-2; TRBD1 is a possible D gene (5 bases). The CDR3 is 12 residues long. Per germline, CDR1 SEHNR and CDR2 FQNEAQ (reference sequence). V lost 1 base, J lost 7 bases, and 7 bases lay in between. CDR3 amino acids: CASSLGQGGYTF. In nucleotides, the CDR3 is TGTGCCAGCAGCTTAGGGCAGGGTGGCTACACCTTC.

J is TRBJ1-1 and V is TRBV11-3, with a tentative D call TRBD1 (6 bases). Germline V gene lookup returns CDR1 SGHNT and CDR2 YENEEA. CDR3 size: 18 residues. Trimming removed 7 bases from V and 1 base from J, with 25 bases in between. CDR3 coding DNA: TGTGCCAGCAATTGGGGGCGGGGGCCTGATTTACGGAACACTGAAGCTTTCTTT. Translation gives CASNWGRGPDLRNTEAFF. Full variable domain (outside the CDR3, taken from reference TRBV11-3 and TRBJ1-1): EAGVVQSPRYKIIEKKQPVAFWCNPISGHNTLYWYLQNLGQGPELLIRYENEEAVDDSQLPKDRFSAERLKGVDSTLKIQPAELGDSAVYLCASNWGRGPDLRNTEAFFGQGTRLTVV.

V and J are TRBV4-1 and TRBJ2-7, with 7 bases that match TRBD1. The junction had 1 base not matched to a gene; V was cut back by 0 bases and J by 2 bases. The CDR3 runs to 14 residues. CDR1 and CDR2 (germline): MGHRA, YSYEKL. In nucleotides, the CDR3 is TGCGCCAGCAGCCAAGAGGGACAGACCTACGAGCAGTACTTC. Translating it yields CASSQEGQTYEQYF.

This clone has just one count. The genes are TRBV4-2 and TRBJ2-1; TRBD2 matches at 8 bases. This CDR3 spans 16 amino acids. J was trimmed by 2 bases and V by 2 bases; bases with no gene match: 5. In germline, CDR1 is LGHNA, CDR2 YNFKEQ. DNA of the CDR3: TGTGCCAGCAGCCAACTAAGCGGGAGTCCCTACAATGAGCAGTTCTTC. Amino acid sequence: CASSQLSGSPYNEQFF.

The chain couples TRBV5-6 to TRBJ2-7, with D possibly being TRBD2 (6 bases). The CDR3 is 13 amino acids. The V gene's germline CDR1 is SGHDT and CDR2 YYEEEE. Trimming removed 4 bases at V and 1 base at J, with 9 bases between. The CDR3 bases are TGTGCCAGCAGCCCGGGACTGTCCTACGAGCAGTACTTC. Residues: CASSPGLSYEQYF.

The genes are TRBV6-5 and TRBJ1-2, with a possible D match to TRBD1 (5 bases). V was clipped by 0 bases and J by 4 bases, with 12 bases between them. The germline gives CDR1 MNHEY, CDR2 SVGAGI. The CDR3 covers 15 residues. The chain's CDR3 is CASSYSTAGGYGYTF. The CDR3 DNA reads as TGTGCCAGCAGTTACTCGACAGCCGGGGGCTATGGCTACACCTTC.

In DNA form, the CDR3 reads TGCGCCAGCAGCTGGGAATCACAGGGGAATTCACCCCTCCACTTT. This translates into CASSWESQGNSPLHF. The V and J genes are TRBV5-1 and TRBJ1-6, with 7 bases lining up with TRBD1. The germline CDR1 and CDR2 sequences are SGHRS and YFSETQ. The CDR3 is 15 amino acids. Trimming at V came to 3 bases and at J to 7 bases, leaving 7 bases not matched to a gene.

The rearrangement uses TRBV27 and TRBJ1-6; tentatively, D is TRBD1 (5 bases). The V gene lost 3 bases and the J gene lost 11 bases, with 20 bases spanning the gap. The CDR3 is made up of 16 amino acids. The germline CDR1 and CDR2 sequences are MNHEY and SMNVEV (reference sequence). The CDR3 coding sequence is TGTGCCAGCAGTTTGATAGATACGGTCGGGGGGACACCCCTCCACTTT. Its translation: CASSLIDTVGGTPLHF.

In the case of this clone: Different DNA sequences within this sample yield the same CDR3. J is TRBJ2-7 and V is TRBV4-1, with no clear D. V was pared by 0 bases and J by 3 bases, with 3 bases between. Germline loops: CDR1 MGHRA, CDR2 YSYEKL. The CDR3 extends over 12 amino acids. The CDR3 loop reads CASSQDGYEQYF. In nucleotides, the CDR3 is TGCGCCAGCAGCCAAGACGGCTACGAGCAGTACTTC.

The rearrangement joins TRBV9 to TRBJ1-1; 8 bases line up with TRBD1. The CDR3 is made up of 12 amino acids. V shed 4 bases, J shed 6 bases, and the junction held 2 bases outside the gene matches. Germline V gives CDR1 SGDLS, CDR2 YYNGEE. The CDR3 DNA follows: TGTGCCAGCAGCCTACAGGGGGCTGAAGCTTTCTTT. It specifies CASSLQGAEAFF.

This clone was seen more than once but under ten times. This CDR3 reads CASSSRNYGYTF. Here the CDR3 DNA reads TGTGCCAGCAGTTCCAGGAACTATGGCTACACCTTC. This chain uses TRBV6-5 with TRBJ1-2, with unresolved D. The CDR3 sequence is 12 residues long. V shed 4 bases and J shed 2 bases, with 5 bases lying between them. Germline values: CDR1 MNHEY, CDR2 SVGAGI.